This T cell receptor beta chain was documented in a study of T cells in Graves' hyperthyroidism and ophthalmopathy. Study results and caveats: In the analysis, a 13 V-J model separated ophthalmopathy from stable hyperthyroidism. Expanded thyroid clonotypes (above 0.001) were mostly also found in blood.

Germline V lookup: CDR1 SGHTA, CDR2 FQGTGA. Trimming pared 0 bases from V and 1 base from J, leaving 9 bases between. The CDR3 contains 15 residues. Using RNA transcripts as the source, TCR beta CDR3 regions were amplified. HTBI primers were employed in a first-round RT-PCR of the TCR CDR3. Each CDR3 protein is one row after TCRdb ran MiXCR on the multiplex PCR reads. The data contain about 740,000 distinct CDR3 sequences, 11% to 15% of them singletons. In this sample, this clonotype turned up many times. Its antigen is undetermined. Absence of ophthalmopathy progression within 18 months defined stable Graves' hyperthyroidism. Patients aged 18 to 65 had newly diagnosed hyperthyroidism that had lasted under 2 months.

The sequenced sample consisted of blood. The TCR comes from a woman aged 18-29 years with Graves' hyperthyroidism. V and J are TRBV7-3 and TRBJ1-1, with D tentatively TRBD1 (5 bases). For the CDR3, the DNA is TGTGCCAGCAGCTTAACTGGGACGGCGAACACTGAAGCTTTCTTT. Its protein is CASSLTGTANTEAFF. The full variable domain, its missing parts supplied by reference TRBV7-3 and TRBJ1-1, is GAGVSQTPSNKVTEKGKYVELRCDPISGHTALYWYRQSLGQGPEFLIYFQGTGAADDSGLPNDRFFAVRPEGSVSTLKIQRTERGDSAVYLCASSLTGTANTEAFFGQGTRLTVV.